One and the same sample provided the 27 T cell receptor beta chains below, sequenced in a study of long-term antiretroviral therapy in people with HIV. Assay version v3.0 of immunoSEQ was used, and it was run at survey level. Sequencing used immunoSEQ multiplex PCR; TCRdb keeps in-frame clones, though not all of them. Of roughly 42,000 clones listed, roughly nine tenths are singletons. The sample here was unsorted PBMCs, taken 1.2 years after starting antiretroviral therapy. The receptors derive from a woman between 50 and 59 years old with HIV.

This clone was detected only a few times. This rearrangement joins TRBV7-2 to TRBJ1-2; D uncertain. The CDR3 runs 15 residues. Germline CDR1 SGHTA, CDR2 FQGNSA. Trimming cost V 5 bases and J 4 bases, with 17 bases left between them. DNA of the CDR3: TGTGCCAGCAGCCCCCCGGCCACCTTGGTCTATGGCTACACCTTC. Encoded protein: CASSPPATLVYGYTF.

The rearrangement uses TRBV15 and TRBJ1-5; D might be TRBD1 (5 bases). CDR1 is LNHNV, CDR2 YYDKDF, per germline (reference sequence). This CDR3 comprises 16 residues. The V gene lost 0 bases and the J gene lost 3 bases, with 12 bases spanning the gap. CDR3 nucleotide sequence: TGTGCCACCAGCAGAGATCGAGGGGCCCTCAATCAGCCCCAGCATTTT. This gives the protein CATSRDRGALNQPQHF.

The chain carries TRBV7-9 and TRBJ1-3; D remains unclear. Trimming stripped 5 bases from V and 4 bases from J, with 9 bases between. There are 13 residues in the CDR3. The V gene's germline CDR1 is SEHNR and CDR2 FQNEAQ (reference sequence). The CDR3 here is CASSQYGGNTIYF. Written as DNA, the CDR3 is TGTGCCAGCAGCCAATATGGGGGAAACACCATATATTTT.

This chain links TRBV30 with TRBJ2-2; the D gene is possibly TRBD1 (5 bases). CDR3 length: 14 amino acids. Germline CDR1 is GTSNPN and CDR2 is SVGIG (reference sequence). V gave up 1 base and J gave up 4 bases, with 10 bases separating them. This CDR3 is CAWSGDSFTGELFF. CDR3 coding DNA: TGTGCCTGGAGTGGAGACAGCTTCACCGGGGAGCTGTTTTTT. The whole variable domain, remainder taken from reference TRBV30 and TRBJ2-2, is SQTIHQWPATLVQPVGSPLSLECTVEGTSNPNLYWYRQAAGRGLQLLFYSVGIGQISSEVPQNLSASRPQDRQFILSSKKLLLSDSGFYLCAWSGDSFTGELFFGEGSRLTVL.

This clone was seen only a few times. The chain has TRBV2 and TRBJ2-7; TRBD1 might be the D (5 bases). CDR3 length equals 12 residues. In germline, CDR1 is SNHLY, CDR2 FYNNEI. Trimming pared 6 bases from V and 1 base from J, leaving 7 bases between. This CDR3 is CASRQDSYEQYF. CDR3 DNA: TGTGCCAGCAGACAGGATTCCTACGAGCAGTACTTC.

This chain joins TRBV6-4 and TRBJ2-7, with 8 bases identical to TRBD1. The CDR3 spans 17 residues. Germline V gene lookup returns CDR1 MRHNA and CDR2 SNTAGT. V lost 7 bases to trimming and J lost 2 bases; unmatched junction nucleotides: 16. The CDR3 DNA follows: TGTGCCAGCACCGAAGGACAGGGTGGGGTTTGGGCCTACGAGCAGTACTTC. Translated: CASTEGQGGVWAYEQYF.

The V and J genes are TRBV18 and TRBJ1-1; 9 bases fit TRBD1. CDR3 size: 17 residues. Looked up from germline, CDR1 is KGHSH and CDR2 is LQKENI. V shed 2 bases and J 1 base; nucleotides not matched to a gene: 8. The CDR3 coding sequence is TGTGCCAGCTCACCAAATCGGGACAGGGATCCGAACACTGAAGCTTTCTTT. Its translation: CASSPNRDRDPNTEAFF.

The V and J genes are TRBV30 and TRBJ2-7, with a weak D call TRBD1 (6 bases). The CDR3 length is 13 residues. The germline gives CDR1 GTSNPN, CDR2 SVGIG (reference sequence). V was shortened by 2 bases and J by 3 bases, with 11 bases between the two germline ends. As DNA, the CDR3 is TGTGCCTGGAGTACAGGGCTGATCTACGAGCAGTACTTC. As protein: CAWSTGLIYEQYF.

In its sample, this clone was seen once. This rearrangement joins TRBV30 to TRBJ1-3; TRBD1 matches at 9 bases. This CDR3 has 15 residues. Germline V gene sequence: CDR1 GTSNPN, CDR2 SVGIG (reference sequence). V shed 2 bases, J shed 4 bases, and the junction held 6 bases outside the gene matches. Here the CDR3 DNA reads TGTGCCTGGAGTACCGGGACAGGGAAGGGAAACACCATATATTTT. Encoded protein: CAWSTGTGKGNTIYF.

J is TRBJ1-1 and V is TRBV7-9, with D possibly being TRBD1 (6 bases). Germline-derived CDR1 and CDR2 are SEHNR and FQNEAQ (reference sequence). Trimming pared 2 bases from V and 4 bases from J, leaving 14 bases between. This CDR3 is built from 15 residues. The CDR3 sequence is CASSLSGGLGTEAFF. The CDR3, as DNA: TGTGCCAGCAGCTTATCCGGGGGGCTGGGCACTGAAGCTTTCTTT.

The chain combines TRBV10-3 with TRBJ2-2; D is uncertain. The CDR3 runs to 13 residues. Trimming shortened V by 4 bases and J by 5 bases, and 8 bases separated the two germline ends. Germline V CDR1 and CDR2: ENHRY, SYGVKD. CDR3: CAISASETGELFF. The CDR3 DNA sequence: TGTGCCATCAGTGCCTCAGAGACCGGGGAGCTGTTTTTT.

The V gene is TRBV5-1, the J gene TRBJ2-7; 10 nucleotides line up with TRBD1. The CDR3 runs 15 residues. V gave up 0 bases and J gave up 2 bases; unmatched junction bases: 2. Germline V lookup: CDR1 SGHRS, CDR2 YFSETQ. CDR3 DNA sequence: TGCGCCAGCAGCTTGGATGGGACAGGGGCCTACGAGCAGTACTTC. Its translation: CASSLDGTGAYEQYF. The variable domain in full, completed from reference TRBV5-1 and TRBJ2-7, reads KAGVTQTPRYLIKTRGQQVTLSCSPISGHRSVSWYQQTPGQGLQFLFEYFSETQRNKGNFPGRFSGRQFSNSRSEMNVSTLELGDSALYLCASSLDGTGAYEQYFGPGTRLTVT.

This chain connects TRBV5-4 to TRBJ1-6; D perhaps matches TRBD1 (5 bases). The CDR3 is 16 residues long. CDR1 and CDR2 from the germline V gene are SGHNT and YYREEE (reference sequence). Trimming stripped 1 base from V and 7 bases from J, with 15 bases between. CDR3 nucleotides: TGTGCCAGCAGCTTGAATATGGGGGTGTCGAATTCACCCCTCCACTTT. Its protein is CASSLNMGVSNSPLHF.

The chain joins TRBV10-3 to TRBJ2-1; no clear D. Deletions cut 4 bases from V and 0 bases from J, with 10 bases between. CDR1 and CDR2 from the germline V gene are ENHRY and SYGVKD. The CDR3 is made up of 15 amino acids. CDR3 amino acids: CAISVTASSYNEQFF. CDR3 DNA sequence: TGTGCCATCAGTGTTACGGCGAGCTCCTACAATGAGCAGTTCTTC.

This chain connects TRBV29-1 to TRBJ2-5; TRBD2 matches at 14 bases. V was pared by 8 bases and J by 4 bases, with 9 bases of the junction left unmatched. This CDR3 comprises 15 residues. Germline lookup yields CDR1 SQVTM and CDR2 ANQGSEA. The CDR3 DNA is TGCAGCTCAACTCGGACTAGCGGGGGGACAGAGACCCAGTACTTC. Its translation is CSSTRTSGGTETQYF.

The rearrangement uses TRBV30 and TRBJ1-1; the match to TRBD1 covers 7 bases. The CDR3 has 12 residues. Germline-derived CDR1 and CDR2 are GTSNPN and SVGIG (reference sequence). Unmatched junction bases numbered 6, after V lost 1 base and J lost 10 bases. The CDR3: CAWSDRGGRAFF. CDR3 in DNA: TGTGCCTGGAGTGACAGGGGAGGTAGAGCTTTCTTT. Complete variable domain (other parts from reference TRBV30 and TRBJ1-1): SQTIHQWPATLVQPVGSPLSLECTVEGTSNPNLYWYRQAAGRGLQLLFYSVGIGQISSEVPQNLSASRPQDRQFILSSKKLLLSDSGFYLCAWSDRGGRAFFGQGTRLTVV.

Here the CDR3 reads CASSLGGALNEQFF. Written as DNA, the CDR3 is TGTGCCAGCAGCTTAGGGGGGGCCCTTAATGAGCAGTTCTTC. This chain connects TRBV11-2 to TRBJ2-1; D assignment may be TRBD1 or TRBD2 (6 bases each). There are 14 residues in the CDR3. V lost 1 base to trimming and J lost 7 bases, with 11 bases between them. Germline loops: CDR1 SGHAT, CDR2 FQNNGV.

This clone was counted a few times. The chain is built from TRBV7-9 and TRBJ1-4, with a tentative D call TRBD1 (5 bases). The CDR3 has 14 residues. V gave up 1 base and J gave up 8 bases, with 11 bases separating them. Germline lookup yields CDR1 SEHNR and CDR2 FQNEAQ (reference sequence). The CDR3: CASSLGGLFEKLFF. DNA for the CDR3: TGTGCCAGCAGCTTAGGGGGGTTGTTCGAAAAACTGTTTTTT.

The chain couples TRBV19 to TRBJ2-7; possibly TRBD1 for D (6 bases). V lost 1 base and J lost 0, with 7 bases in between. This CDR3 has 14 residues. From germline, CDR1 is LNHDA and CDR2 SQIVND (reference sequence). CDR3: CASSIGGGSYEQYF. The DNA for the CDR3 is TGTGCCAGTAGTATAGGAGGGGGCTCCTACGAGCAGTACTTC.

The chain uses TRBV4-1 and TRBJ2-7, with 9 bases that match TRBD1. The V gene's germline CDR1 is MGHRA and CDR2 YSYEKL. Trimming took 4 bases from V and 3 from J; bases not matched to a gene: 7. The CDR3 is 15 residues long. The CDR3: CASSLQGQGIYEQYF. Written as DNA, the CDR3 is TGCGCCAGCAGCCTCCAAGGACAGGGGATCTACGAGCAGTACTTC.

This clone occurred a few times. The rearrangement uses TRBV7-3 and TRBJ1-6; tentative D call: TRBD1 (6 bases). Germline V gene data show CDR1 as SGHTA and CDR2 as FQGTGA. CDR3 length equals 14 residues. The V end was cut by 5 bases, the J end by 9 bases, with 14 bases between. CDR3 in DNA: TGTGCCAGCAGCCCACAGGGCCGATTTTCACCCCTCCACTTT. It encodes CASSPQGRFSPLHF. Full variable domain (rest looked up from reference TRBV7-3 and TRBJ1-6): GAGVSQTPSNKVTEKGKYVELRCDPISGHTALYWYRQSLGQGPEFLIYFQGTGAADDSGLPNDRFFAVRPEGSVSTLKIQRTERGDSAVYLCASSPQGRFSPLHFGNGTRLTVT.

The V gene is TRBV5-4, the J gene TRBJ2-7; 9 bases fit TRBD1. Trimming removed 5 bases from V and 7 bases from J; junction bases left unmatched: 10. This CDR3 has 14 amino acids. CDR1 and CDR2 (germline): SGHNT, YYREEE (reference sequence). The CDR3 sequence: CASRNTGTGREQYF. Written as DNA, the CDR3 is TGTGCCAGCAGAAACACCGGGACAGGGCGTGAGCAGTACTTC.

This rearrangement joins TRBV6-6 to TRBJ2-1; 7 bases align to TRBD1. The germline V gene encodes CDR1 MNHNY and CDR2 SVGAGI (reference sequence). Germline trimming cut 0 bases from V and 13 bases from J; bases unmatched to any gene: 9. The CDR3 has 14 residues. The chain's CDR3 is CASSYSRDSSPQFF. CDR3 nucleotides: TGTGCCAGCAGTTACTCAAGGGACAGCTCCCCACAGTTCTTC.

CDR3 nucleotide sequence: TGTGCCAGCAGGTTACAAGAAGGCACCTACGAGCAGTACTTC. The encoded protein is CASRLQEGTYEQYF. The rearrangement links TRBV6-1 to TRBJ2-7; D call uncertain. The germline V gene has CDR1 MNHNS and CDR2 SASEGT. The CDR3 loop spans 14 amino acids. The germline V and J ends were trimmed by 6 bases and 2 bases, with 14 bases remaining between them.

The chain joins TRBV7-9 to TRBJ1-2; 7 nucleotides align to TRBD1. The CDR3 has 15 amino acids. V lost 1 base to trimming and J lost 8 bases; unmatched junction nucleotides: 10. The germline gives CDR1 SEHNR, CDR2 FQNEAQ (reference sequence). The CDR3 loop reads CASSLGTGEKNGYTF. Written as DNA, the CDR3 is TGTGCCAGCAGCTTAGGTACAGGGGAGAAGAACGGCTACACCTTC.

The V call is TRBV9, the J call TRBJ2-2; perhaps TRBD1 as D (5 bases). The germline V gene has CDR1 SGDLS and CDR2 YYNGEE. The CDR3 covers 15 residues. Trimming shortened V by 0 bases and J by 1 base, and 7 bases separated the two germline ends. The CDR3 protein is CASSVAQGNTGELFF. The CDR3 nucleotides are TGTGCCAGCAGCGTAGCCCAGGGGAACACCGGGGAGCTGTTTTTT. Looking up the rest from reference TRBV9 and TRBJ2-2 gives the full variable domain: DSGVTQTPKHLITATGQRVTLRCSPRSGDLSVYWYQQSLDQGLQFLIQYYNGEERAKGNILERFSAQQFPDLHSELNLSSLELGDSALYFCASSVAQGNTGELFFGEGSRLTVL.

The genes are TRBV10-1 and TRBJ1-1; D may be TRBD1 (5 bases). Deletions cut 6 bases from V and 2 bases from J, with 10 bases between. The CDR3 spans 13 residues. CDR1 is WNHNN and CDR2 is SYGVQD in the germline V gene (reference sequence). CDR3 bases: TGCGCCAGCAGACGGGACGGAAACACTGAAGCTTTCTTT. This sequence encodes CASRRDGNTEAFF.